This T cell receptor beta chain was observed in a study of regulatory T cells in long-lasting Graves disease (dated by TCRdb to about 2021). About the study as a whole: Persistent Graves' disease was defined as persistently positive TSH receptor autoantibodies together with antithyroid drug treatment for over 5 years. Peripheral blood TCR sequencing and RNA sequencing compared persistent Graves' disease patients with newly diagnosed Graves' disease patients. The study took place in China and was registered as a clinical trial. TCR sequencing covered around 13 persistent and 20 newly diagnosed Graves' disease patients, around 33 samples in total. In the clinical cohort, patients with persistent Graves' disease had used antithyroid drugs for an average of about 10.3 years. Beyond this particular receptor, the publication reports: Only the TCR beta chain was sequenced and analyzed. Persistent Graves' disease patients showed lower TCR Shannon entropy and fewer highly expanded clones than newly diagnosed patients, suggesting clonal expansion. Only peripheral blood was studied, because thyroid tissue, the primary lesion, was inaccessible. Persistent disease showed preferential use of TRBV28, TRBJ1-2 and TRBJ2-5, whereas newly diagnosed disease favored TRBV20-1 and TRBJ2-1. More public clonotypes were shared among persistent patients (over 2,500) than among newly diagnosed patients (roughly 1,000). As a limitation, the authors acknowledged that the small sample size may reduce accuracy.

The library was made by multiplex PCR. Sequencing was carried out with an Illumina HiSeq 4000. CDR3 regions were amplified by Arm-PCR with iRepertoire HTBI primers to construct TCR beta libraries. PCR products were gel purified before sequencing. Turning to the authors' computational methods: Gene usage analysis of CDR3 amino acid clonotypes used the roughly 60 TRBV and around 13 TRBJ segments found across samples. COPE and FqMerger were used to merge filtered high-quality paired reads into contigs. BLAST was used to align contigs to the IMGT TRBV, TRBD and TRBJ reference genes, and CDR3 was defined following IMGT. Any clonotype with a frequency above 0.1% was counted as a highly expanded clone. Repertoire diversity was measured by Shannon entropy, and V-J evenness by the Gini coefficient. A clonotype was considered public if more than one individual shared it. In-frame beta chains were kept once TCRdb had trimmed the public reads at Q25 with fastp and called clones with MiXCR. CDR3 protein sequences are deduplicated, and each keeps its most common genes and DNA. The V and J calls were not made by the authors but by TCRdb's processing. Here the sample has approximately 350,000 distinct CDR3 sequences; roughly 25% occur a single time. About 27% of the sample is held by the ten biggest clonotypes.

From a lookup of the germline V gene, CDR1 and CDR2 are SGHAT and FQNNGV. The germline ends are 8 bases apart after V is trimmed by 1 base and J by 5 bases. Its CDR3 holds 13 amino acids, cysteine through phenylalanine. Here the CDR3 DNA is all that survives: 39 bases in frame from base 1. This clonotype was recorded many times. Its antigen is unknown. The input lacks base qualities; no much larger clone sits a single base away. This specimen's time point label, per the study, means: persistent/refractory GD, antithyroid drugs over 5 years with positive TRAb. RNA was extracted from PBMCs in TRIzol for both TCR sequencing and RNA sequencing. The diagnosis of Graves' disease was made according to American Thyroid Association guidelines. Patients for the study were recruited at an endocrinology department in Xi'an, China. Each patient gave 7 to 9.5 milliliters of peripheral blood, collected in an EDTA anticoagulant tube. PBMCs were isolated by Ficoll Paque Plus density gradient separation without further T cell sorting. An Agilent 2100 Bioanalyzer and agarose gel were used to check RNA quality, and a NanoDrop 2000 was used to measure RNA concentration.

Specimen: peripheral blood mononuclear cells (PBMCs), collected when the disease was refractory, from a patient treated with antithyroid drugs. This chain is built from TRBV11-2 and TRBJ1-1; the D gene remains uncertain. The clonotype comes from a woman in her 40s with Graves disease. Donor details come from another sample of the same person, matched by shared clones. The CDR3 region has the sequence CASSLAGVTEAFF. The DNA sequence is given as TGTGCCAGCAGCTTAGCAGGCGTAACTGAAGCTTTCTTT.